The 22 T cell receptor beta chains below all came from one sample that was sequenced in a study of blood T cell repertoires in COVID-19. Repertoires were generated with immunoSEQ multiplex PCR, while TCRdb's copy carries only in-frame clones and drops some. Here the sample spans approximately 400,000 clones, 88% being singletons. Specimen: PBMCs or T cells enriched from blood (not recorded which). The origin of the receptors is a woman aged 18-29 years who had recovered from COVID-19.

This sequence joins TRBV2 and TRBJ2-1, with D perhaps TRBD1 (5 bases). The V end lost 3 bases, the J end lost 5 bases, and 8 bases lay between the germline ends. The CDR3 sequence is 13 residues long. Germline loops: CDR1 SNHLY, CDR2 FYNNEI. The CDR3, as DNA: TGTGCCAGCAGTGAGCAGGGCCACAATGAGCAGTTCTTC. Its translation is CASSEQGHNEQFF.

This clone was observed once. This chain uses TRBV2 with TRBJ1-2; D call uncertain. The germline V gene has CDR1 SNHLY and CDR2 FYNNEI. Between the trimmed V and J ends, which lost 5 bases and 2 bases, there was a span of 15 bases. The CDR3 has 15 residues. CDR3 sequence: CASSKKIVSNYGYTF. For the CDR3, the DNA is TGTGCCAGCAGTAAAAAGATAGTTTCCAACTATGGCTACACCTTC.

Here the CDR3 reads CASSRTAFMNTEAFF. The CDR3 nucleotides read TGTGCCAGCAGTAGGACAGCCTTCATGAACACTGAAGCTTTCTTT. This chain joins TRBV28 and TRBJ1-1, with TRBD1 as a possible D gene (6 bases). CDR3 length: 15 residues. Trimming pared 5 bases from V and 0 bases from J, leaving 13 bases between. The V gene's germline CDR1 is MDHEN and CDR2 SYDVKM.

The chain has TRBV23-1 and TRBJ1-5; 9 bases are shared with TRBD1. TRBV23-1 qualifies as an ORF whose function is uncertain. V was clipped by 2 bases and J by 0 bases; unmatched bases: 5. The length of the CDR3 is 17 residues. The CDR3 DNA reads as TGCGCCAGCAGTCAACCAGGACAGGGGAATAGCAATCAGCCCCAGCATTTT. As protein: CASSQPGQGNSNQPQHF.

This clone has a single count. The rearrangement joins TRBV11-2 to TRBJ1-1; D is undetermined. V gave up 2 bases and J gave up 10 bases, with 8 bases separating them. Germline V gene lookup returns CDR1 SGHAT and CDR2 FQNNGV. The CDR3 runs to 11 residues. The CDR3: CASSLPTGAFF. In DNA, the CDR3 is TGTGCCAGCAGCTTACCGACGGGAGCTTTCTTT.

The V gene is TRBV9, the J gene TRBJ2-3; no clear D. This CDR3 has 12 residues. The germline V and J ends were trimmed by 4 bases and 0 bases, with 3 bases remaining between them. Germline assignment: CDR1 SGDLS and CDR2 YYNGEE. The CDR3 spells CASSPSTDTQYF. CDR3 nucleotides: TGTGCCAGCAGCCCTAGCACAGATACGCAGTATTTT.

On this clone: Other nucleotide sequences in the sample specify the same CDR3. This rearrangement joins TRBV5-1 to TRBJ1-2; 9 positions match TRBD1. This CDR3 is built from 13 residues. CDR1 is SGHRS and CDR2 is YFSETQ in the germline V gene. V lost 4 bases and J lost 8; bases outside the gene matches: 6. DNA of the CDR3: TGCGCCAGCAGCCTGGGACAGGGAGGCGGCTACACCTTC. Protein: CASSLGQGGGYTF.

The chain links TRBV10-1 to TRBJ1-1, with TRBD1 as a possible D gene (5 bases). This CDR3 is 13 amino acids long. Trimming removed 5 bases from V and 4 bases from J, with 11 bases in between. The germline gives CDR1 WNHNN, CDR2 SYGVQD (reference sequence). The CDR3 sequence is CASSQGALTEAFF. The CDR3 DNA reads TGCGCCAGCAGTCAGGGTGCCCTCACTGAAGCTTTCTTT.

This clone was found once. V and J are TRBV7-9 and TRBJ1-2; a possible D gene is TRBD1 (6 bases). V lost 4 bases, J lost 5 bases, and 17 bases lay in between. Germline CDR1 is SEHNR and CDR2 is FQNEAQ (reference sequence). This CDR3 has 15 amino acids. The CDR3 here is CASSSAGVTGYGYTF. The CDR3 nucleotides read TGTGCCAGCAGCTCAGCCGGAGTAACAGGGTATGGCTACACCTTC.

In its sample, this clone was seen once. The V gene is TRBV30, the J gene TRBJ2-3; the match to TRBD1 covers 9 bases. The V gene's germline CDR1 is GTSNPN and CDR2 SVGIG (reference sequence). J lost 4 bases, V lost 0 bases, and 17 bases had no gene match. The CDR3 runs to 19 residues. The CDR3 region is CAWSVLPGQGKLRADTQYF. The CDR3 coding sequence is TGTGCCTGGAGTGTCCTACCGGGACAGGGAAAACTTCGCGCAGATACGCAGTATTTT. Full variable domain (remainder filled in from reference TRBV30 and TRBJ2-3): SQTIHQWPATLVQPVGSPLSLECTVEGTSNPNLYWYRQAAGRGLQLLFYSVGIGQISSEVPQNLSASRPQDRQFILSSKKLLLSDSGFYLCAWSVLPGQGKLRADTQYFGPGTRLTVL.

The chain couples TRBV10-3 to TRBJ2-5; 7 bases match TRBD1. The trim removed 6 bases at V and 5 bases at J, leaving 12 bases unmatched. The CDR3 contains 15 residues. The germline CDR1 and CDR2 sequences are ENHRY and SYGVKD. The DNA of the CDR3 is TGTGCCATCAGCGCTCCGACAGGGCAGGGGGAGACCCAGTACTTC. Translated, it gives CAISAPTGQGETQYF.

This clone showed up just a few times. This chain uses TRBV7-9 with TRBJ2-2; D unclear. The CDR3 has 14 residues. Germline V lookup: CDR1 SEHNR, CDR2 FQNEAQ (reference sequence). V was cut by 4 bases and J by 1 base, with 7 bases left in between. The CDR3 reads CASSSEENTGELFF. CDR3 nucleotides: TGTGCCAGCAGCTCCGAGGAGAACACCGGGGAGCTGTTTTTT.

This chain links TRBV28 with TRBJ2-7; maybe TRBD1 (6 bases). Germline V gene lookup returns CDR1 MDHEN and CDR2 SYDVKM. CDR3 length equals 16 residues. V was pared by 3 bases and J by 0 bases, with 15 bases between. CDR3 coding DNA: TGTGCCAGCAGTTTTCTTGGGGGCTCAACCTCCTACGAGCAGTACTTC. Translated: CASSFLGGSTSYEQYF.

V usage is TRBV7-9 and J usage is TRBJ1-5, with a tentative D call TRBD1 (6 bases). The CDR3 length is 15 residues. Trimming removed 5 bases at V and 2 bases at J, with 13 bases between. The germline V gene has CDR1 SEHNR and CDR2 FQNEAQ (reference sequence). CDR3 sequence reads: CASSPDRIGNQPQHF. Here the CDR3 DNA reads TGTGCCAGCAGCCCCGACAGGATCGGCAATCAGCCCCAGCATTTT.

CDR3 bases: TGTGCCAGCAGCTTATCGTCGCGGGGCCTCTACGAGCAGTACTTC. The encoded protein is CASSLSSRGLYEQYF. V gene TRBV7-2 combines with J gene TRBJ2-7; D is possibly TRBD2 (6 bases). The CDR3 has 15 residues. V lost 2 bases and J lost 3, with 14 bases in between. Germline CDR1 SGHTA, CDR2 FQGNSA.

The rearrangement uses TRBV7-9 and TRBJ1-1; D possibly corresponds to TRBD1 (5 bases). Germline-derived CDR1 and CDR2 are SEHNR and FQNEAQ (reference sequence). The CDR3 is made up of 13 amino acids. V lost 5 bases and J lost 1, with 8 bases in between. Here the CDR3 reads CASSKTGNTEAFF. CDR3 coding DNA: TGTGCCAGCAGCAAAACAGGGAACACTGAAGCTTTCTTT.

The chain carries TRBV5-4 and TRBJ1-1, with D unclear. V lost 4 bases and J lost 8, with 12 bases in between. The CDR3 is 12 residues long. Germline-derived CDR1 and CDR2 are SGHNT and YYREEE (reference sequence). The CDR3 nucleotides read TGTGCCAGCAGCCCGAGGATCTCGGAAGCTTTCTTT. Its protein is CASSPRISEAFF.

This clone was observed a single time. This CDR3 is also generated by other DNA sequences in the sample. The chain is built from TRBV9 and TRBJ1-1; unclear D gene. V dropped 1 base and J dropped 5 bases, with 9 bases sitting between them. The CDR3 consists of 13 residues. Germline V lookup: CDR1 SGDLS, CDR2 YYNGEE. As DNA, the CDR3 is TGTGCCAGCAGCGTATCCGGGAATACTGAAGCTTTCTTT. As protein: CASSVSGNTEAFF.

This CDR3 reads CAWSMGQGKSPLHF. The CDR3 DNA sequence: TGTGCCTGGAGTATGGGACAGGGAAAATCACCCCTCCACTTT. The chain couples TRBV30 to TRBJ1-6, with 9 positions matching TRBD1. This CDR3 has 14 amino acids. V lost 2 bases to trimming and J lost 10 bases; unmatched junction nucleotides: 6. Germline V gene sequence: CDR1 GTSNPN, CDR2 SVGIG (reference sequence).

The V and J genes are TRBV27 and TRBJ1-5; 10 nucleotides align to TRBD1. Germline assignment: CDR1 MNHEY and CDR2 SMNVEV (reference sequence). The CDR3 spans 12 residues. Losses at the gene ends were 8 bases for V and 5 bases for J; bases not matched to a gene: 0. CDR3 sequence reads: CASGTGDQPQHF. The CDR3 DNA is TGTGCCAGCGGGACAGGGGATCAGCCCCAGCATTTT.

This clone was counted at least ten times. At the DNA level, this CDR3 is encoded by other sequences in the same sample as well. The CDR3 bases are TGTGCCAGCAATCGGGCAGGGAACAATCAGCCCCAGCATTTT. This gives the protein CASNRAGNNQPQHF. The chain links TRBV19 to TRBJ1-5, with a tentative D call TRBD1 (5 bases). The CDR3 is 14 amino acids. The V gene's germline CDR1 is LNHDA and CDR2 SQIVND (reference sequence). The V end was cut by 9 bases, the J end by 3 bases, with 15 bases between.

The chain couples TRBV7-9 to TRBJ2-7, with 7 bases that match TRBD1. The CDR3 sequence is 16 residues long. Unmatched junction bases numbered 13, after V lost 5 bases and J lost 3 bases. Germline loops: CDR1 SEHNR, CDR2 FQNEAQ (reference sequence). CDR3 amino acids: CASSQPTGTAGYEQYF. The CDR3 DNA reads as TGTGCCAGCAGCCAGCCGACCGGGACAGCAGGCTACGAGCAGTACTTC.